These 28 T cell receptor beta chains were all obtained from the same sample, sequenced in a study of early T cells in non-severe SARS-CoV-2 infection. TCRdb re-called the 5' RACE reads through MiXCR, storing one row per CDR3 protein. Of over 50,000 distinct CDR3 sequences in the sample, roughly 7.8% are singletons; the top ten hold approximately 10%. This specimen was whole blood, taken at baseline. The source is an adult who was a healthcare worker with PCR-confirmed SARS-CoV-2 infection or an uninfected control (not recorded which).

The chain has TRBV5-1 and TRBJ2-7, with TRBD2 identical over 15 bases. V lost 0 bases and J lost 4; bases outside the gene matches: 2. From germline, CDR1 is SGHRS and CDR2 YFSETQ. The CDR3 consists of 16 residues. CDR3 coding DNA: TGCGCCAGCAGCTTGGACGGACTAGCGGGAGGGTACGAGCAGTACTTC. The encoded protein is CASSLDGLAGGYEQYF.

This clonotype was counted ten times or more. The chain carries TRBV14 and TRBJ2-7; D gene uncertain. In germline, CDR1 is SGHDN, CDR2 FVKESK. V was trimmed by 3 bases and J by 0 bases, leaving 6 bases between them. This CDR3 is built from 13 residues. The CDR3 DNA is TGTGCCAGCAGCCACGGGCGCTCCTACGAGCAGTACTTC. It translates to CASSHGRSYEQYF.

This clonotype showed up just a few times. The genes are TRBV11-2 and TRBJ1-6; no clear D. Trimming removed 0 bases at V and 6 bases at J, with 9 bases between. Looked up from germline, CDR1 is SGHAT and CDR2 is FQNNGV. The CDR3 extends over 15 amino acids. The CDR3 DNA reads TGTGCCAGCAGCTTAGAATTCGATGTTAATTCACCCCTCCACTTT. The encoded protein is CASSLEFDVNSPLHF.

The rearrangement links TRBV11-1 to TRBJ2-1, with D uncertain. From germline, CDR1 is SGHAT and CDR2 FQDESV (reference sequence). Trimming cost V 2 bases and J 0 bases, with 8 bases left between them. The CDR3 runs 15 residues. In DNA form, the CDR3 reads TGTGCCAGCAGCTTATTGCGGAGCTCCTACAATGAGCAGTTCTTC. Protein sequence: CASSLLRSSYNEQFF.

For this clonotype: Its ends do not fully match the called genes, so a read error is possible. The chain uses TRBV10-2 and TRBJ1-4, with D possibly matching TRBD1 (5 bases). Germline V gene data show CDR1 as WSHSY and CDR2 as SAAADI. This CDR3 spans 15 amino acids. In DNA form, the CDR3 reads TGCGCCTGCAGTGATACACAGGCGAGGAGTGAAAAACTGTTTTTT. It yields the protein CACSDTQARSEKLFF.

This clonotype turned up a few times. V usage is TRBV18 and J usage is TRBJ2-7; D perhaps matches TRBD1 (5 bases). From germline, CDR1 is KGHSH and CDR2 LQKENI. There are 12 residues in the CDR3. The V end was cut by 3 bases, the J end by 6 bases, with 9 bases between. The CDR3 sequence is CASSPGQGEQYF. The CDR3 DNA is TGTGCCAGCTCACCGGGGCAGGGCGAGCAGTACTTC. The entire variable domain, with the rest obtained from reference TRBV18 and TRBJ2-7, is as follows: NAGVMQNPRHLVRRRGQEARLRCSPMKGHSHVYWYRQLPEEGLKFMVYLQKENIIDESGMPKERFSAEFPKEGPSILRIQQVVRGDSAAYFCASSPGQGEQYFGPGTRLTVT.

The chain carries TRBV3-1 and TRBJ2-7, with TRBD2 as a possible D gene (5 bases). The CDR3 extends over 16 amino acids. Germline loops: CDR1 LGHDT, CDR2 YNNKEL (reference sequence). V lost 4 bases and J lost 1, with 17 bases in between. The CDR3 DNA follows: TGTGCCAGCAGCCGTCTCCGGGTCGCGGGTTCCTACGAGCAGTACTTC. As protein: CASSRLRVAGSYEQYF.

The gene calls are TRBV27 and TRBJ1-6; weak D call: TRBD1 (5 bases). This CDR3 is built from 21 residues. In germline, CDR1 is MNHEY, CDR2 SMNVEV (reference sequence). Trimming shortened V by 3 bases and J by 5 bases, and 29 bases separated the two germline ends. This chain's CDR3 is CASSFISQQQGLLRDNSPLHF. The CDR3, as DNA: TGTGCCAGCAGTTTTATCTCTCAGCAGCAGGGACTACTTAGGGATAATTCACCCCTCCACTTT.

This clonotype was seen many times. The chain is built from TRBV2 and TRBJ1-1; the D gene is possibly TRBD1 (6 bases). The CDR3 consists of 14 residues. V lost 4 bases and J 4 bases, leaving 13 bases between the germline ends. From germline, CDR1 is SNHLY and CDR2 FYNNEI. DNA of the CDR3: TGTGCCAGCAGTGGTAGGGGGGGGATCACTGAAGCTTTCTTT. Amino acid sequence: CASSGRGGITEAFF.

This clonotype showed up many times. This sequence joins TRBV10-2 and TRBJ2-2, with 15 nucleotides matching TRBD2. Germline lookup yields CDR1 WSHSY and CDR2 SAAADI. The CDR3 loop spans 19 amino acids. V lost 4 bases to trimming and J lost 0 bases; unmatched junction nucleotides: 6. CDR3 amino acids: CASSAAGLAGGTNTGELFF. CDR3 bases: TGCGCCAGCAGTGCCGCGGGACTAGCGGGAGGAACGAACACCGGGGAGCTGTTTTTT.

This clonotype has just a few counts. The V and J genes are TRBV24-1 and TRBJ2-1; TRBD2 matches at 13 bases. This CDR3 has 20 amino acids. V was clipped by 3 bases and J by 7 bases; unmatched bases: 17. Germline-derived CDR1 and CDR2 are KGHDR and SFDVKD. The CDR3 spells CATSDDSSGTSGATWNEQFF. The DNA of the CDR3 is TGTGCCACCAGTGATGACTCATCCGGGACTAGCGGGGCCACGTGGAATGAGCAGTTCTTC.

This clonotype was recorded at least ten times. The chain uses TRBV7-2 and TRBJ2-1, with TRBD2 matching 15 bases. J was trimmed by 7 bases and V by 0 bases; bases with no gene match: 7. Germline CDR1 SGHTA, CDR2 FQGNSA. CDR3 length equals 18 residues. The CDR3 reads CASSLAPGLAGGANEQFF. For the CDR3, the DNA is TGTGCCAGCAGCTTAGCGCCGGGACTAGCGGGAGGAGCAAATGAGCAGTTCTTC.

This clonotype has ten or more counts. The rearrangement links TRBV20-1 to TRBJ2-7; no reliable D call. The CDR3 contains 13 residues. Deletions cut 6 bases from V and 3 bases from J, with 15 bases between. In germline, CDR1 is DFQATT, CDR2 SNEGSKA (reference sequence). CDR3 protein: CSARARTDYEQYF. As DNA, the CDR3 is TGCAGTGCCCGTGCCCGCACGGACTACGAGCAGTACTTC.

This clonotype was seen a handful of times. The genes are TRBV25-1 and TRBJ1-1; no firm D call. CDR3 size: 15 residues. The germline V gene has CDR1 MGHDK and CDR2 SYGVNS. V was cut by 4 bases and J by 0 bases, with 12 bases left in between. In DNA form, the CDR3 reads TGTGCCAGCAGTGGAGGGTCGGGAATGAACACTGAAGCTTTCTTT. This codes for CASSGGSGMNTEAFF.

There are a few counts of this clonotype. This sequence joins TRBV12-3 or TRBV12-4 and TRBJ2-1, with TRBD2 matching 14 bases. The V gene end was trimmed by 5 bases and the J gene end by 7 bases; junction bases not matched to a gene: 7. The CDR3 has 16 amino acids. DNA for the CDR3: TGTGCCAGCAGTCCCGGGACTAGCGGGAGTTGGAATGAGCAGTTCTTC. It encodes CASSPGTSGSWNEQFF.

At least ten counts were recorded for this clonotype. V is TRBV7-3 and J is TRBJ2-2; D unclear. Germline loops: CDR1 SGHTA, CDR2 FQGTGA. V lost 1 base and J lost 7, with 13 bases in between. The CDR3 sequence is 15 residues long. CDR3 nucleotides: TGTGCCAGCAGCTTAAGCCCCACATCGAGCGGGGAGCTGTTTTTT. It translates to CASSLSPTSSGELFF. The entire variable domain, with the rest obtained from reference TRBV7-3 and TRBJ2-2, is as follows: GAGVSQTPSNKVTEKGKYVELRCDPISGHTALYWYRQSLGQGPEFLIYFQGTGAADDSGLPNDRFFAVRPEGSVSTLKIQRTERGDSAVYLCASSLSPTSSGELFFGEGSRLTVL.

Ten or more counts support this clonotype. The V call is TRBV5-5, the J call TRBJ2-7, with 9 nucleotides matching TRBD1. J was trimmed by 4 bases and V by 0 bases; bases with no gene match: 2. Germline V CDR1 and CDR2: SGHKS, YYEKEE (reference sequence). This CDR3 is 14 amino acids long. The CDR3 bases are TGTGCCAGCAGCTTGGATGGACAGGGGTACGAGCAGTACTTC. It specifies CASSLDGQGYEQYF.

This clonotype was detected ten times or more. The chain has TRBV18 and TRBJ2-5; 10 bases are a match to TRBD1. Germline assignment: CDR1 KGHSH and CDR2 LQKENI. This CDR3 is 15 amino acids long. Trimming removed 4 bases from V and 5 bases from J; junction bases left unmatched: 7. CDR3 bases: TGTGCCAGCTCACGGGACAGGGGAGAAGTTGAGACCCAGTACTTC. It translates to CASSRDRGEVETQYF.

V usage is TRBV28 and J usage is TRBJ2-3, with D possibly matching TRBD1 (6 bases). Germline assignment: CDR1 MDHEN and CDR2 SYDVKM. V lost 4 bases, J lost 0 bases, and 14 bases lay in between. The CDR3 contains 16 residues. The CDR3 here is CASSSPRTESTDTQYF. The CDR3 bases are TGTGCCAGCAGTTCGCCTCGGACAGAGAGCACAGATACGCAGTATTTT.

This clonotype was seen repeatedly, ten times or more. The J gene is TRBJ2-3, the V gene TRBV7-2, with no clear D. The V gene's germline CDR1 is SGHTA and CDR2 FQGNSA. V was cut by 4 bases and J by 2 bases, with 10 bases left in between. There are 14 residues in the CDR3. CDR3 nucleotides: TGTGCCAGCAGCTCCTACCATCCCACAGATACGCAGTATTTT. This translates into CASSSYHPTDTQYF. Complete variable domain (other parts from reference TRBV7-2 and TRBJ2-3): GAGVSQSPSNKVTEKGKDVELRCDPISGHTALYWYRQSLGQGLEFLIYFQGNSAPDKSGLPSDRFSAERTGGSVSTLTIQRTQQEDSAVYLCASSSYHPTDTQYFGPGTRLTVL.

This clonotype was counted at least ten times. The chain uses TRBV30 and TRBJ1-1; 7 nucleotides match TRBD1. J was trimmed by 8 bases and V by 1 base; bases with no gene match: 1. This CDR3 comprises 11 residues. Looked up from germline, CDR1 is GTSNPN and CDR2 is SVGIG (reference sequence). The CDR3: CAWSGTGEAFF. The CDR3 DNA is TGTGCCTGGAGTGGGACAGGAGAAGCTTTCTTT.

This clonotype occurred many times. The DNA of the CDR3 is TGTGCCAGCAGCCGAGCTATCGCTTTAACGGAGCAGTTCTTC. Its protein is CASSRAIALTEQFF. V is TRBV7-6 and J is TRBJ2-1; D gene uncertain. The CDR3 covers 14 residues. V lost 5 bases and J lost 10, with 18 bases in between. Germline values: CDR1 SGHVS, CDR2 FNYEAQ.

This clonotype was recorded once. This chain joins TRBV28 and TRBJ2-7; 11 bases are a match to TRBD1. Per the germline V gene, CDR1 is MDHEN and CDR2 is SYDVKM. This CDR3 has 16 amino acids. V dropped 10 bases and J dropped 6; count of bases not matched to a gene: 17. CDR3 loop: CAISSLGQGASLEQYF. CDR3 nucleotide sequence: TGTGCCATCAGCTCCCTCGGACAGGGGGCTAGCCTCGAGCAGTACTTC.

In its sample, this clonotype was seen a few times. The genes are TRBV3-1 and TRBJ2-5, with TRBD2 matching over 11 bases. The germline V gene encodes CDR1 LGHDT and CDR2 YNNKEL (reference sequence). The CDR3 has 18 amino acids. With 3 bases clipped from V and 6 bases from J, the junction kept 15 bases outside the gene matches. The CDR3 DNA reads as TGTGCCAGCAGCCAGAGGCTGGGGCGGGGACTAGCGGCCCAGACCCAGTACTTC. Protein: CASSQRLGRGLAAQTQYF.

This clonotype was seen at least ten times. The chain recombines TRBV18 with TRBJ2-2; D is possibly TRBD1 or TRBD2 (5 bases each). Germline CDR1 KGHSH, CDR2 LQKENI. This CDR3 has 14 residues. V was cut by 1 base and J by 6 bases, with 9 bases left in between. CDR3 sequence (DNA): TGTGCCAGCTCACCACGCTGGGGACCCGGGGAGCTGTTTTTT. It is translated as CASSPRWGPGELFF.

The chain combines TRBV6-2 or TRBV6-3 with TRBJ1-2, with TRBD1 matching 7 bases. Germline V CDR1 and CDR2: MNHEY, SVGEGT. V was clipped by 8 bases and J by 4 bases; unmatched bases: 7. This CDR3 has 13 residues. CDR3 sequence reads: CASLQGMAYGYTF. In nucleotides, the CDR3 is TGTGCCAGCCTACAGGGGATGGCCTATGGCTACACCTTC.

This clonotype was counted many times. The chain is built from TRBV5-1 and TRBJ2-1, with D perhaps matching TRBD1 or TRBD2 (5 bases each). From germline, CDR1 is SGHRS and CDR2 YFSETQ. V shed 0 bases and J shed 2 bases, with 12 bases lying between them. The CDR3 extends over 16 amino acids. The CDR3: CASSLDYGTTYNEQFF. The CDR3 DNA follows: TGCGCCAGCAGCTTGGATTACGGGACGACCTACAATGAGCAGTTCTTC. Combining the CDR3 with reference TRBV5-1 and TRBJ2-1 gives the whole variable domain KAGVTQTPRYLIKTRGQQVTLSCSPISGHRSVSWYQQTPGQGLQFLFEYFSETQRNKGNFPGRFSGRQFSNSRSEMNVSTLELGDSALYLCASSLDYGTTYNEQFFGPGTRLTVL.

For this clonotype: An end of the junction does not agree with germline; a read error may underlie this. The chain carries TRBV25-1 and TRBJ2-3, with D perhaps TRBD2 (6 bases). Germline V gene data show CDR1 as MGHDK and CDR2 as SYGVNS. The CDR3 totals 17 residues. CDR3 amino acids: CVSSEWLSGTSTDTQYF. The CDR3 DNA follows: TGTGTCAGCAGTGAATGGCTTAGCGGAACTAGCACAGATACGCAGTATTTT.